The rows below give T cell receptor beta chains drawn from one sample of a study of T-cell memory formation after mild COVID-19. TCRdb re-analysed the 5' RACE reads in MiXCR, keeping a single row per CDR3 protein. The sample includes 250,000 to 300,000 distinct CDR3 sequences, approximately 15% of them seen just once. Sequenced input: PBMCs or a T cell subset sorted from them (not recorded which). These receptors originate from a man between 18 and 29 years old who had mild COVID-19 (a few samples of this study predate the infection). Cell type and time point are not known. CDR3s include the opening cysteine and the closing phenylalanine or tryptophan. The D gene is left open where the match is weak. Rows may omit the clone size; those that give it use once, few, many or a size class.

TRBJ2-3 TRBD1 TRBV10-1 many TGCGCCAGCAGTGAGCTCCGGGGAAGGGGGCAAGATACGCAGTATTTT CASSELRGRGQDTQYF
TRBJ2-3 NA TRBV7-3 few TGTGCCAGCAGCTCCCAGTCAGATACGCAGTATTTT CASSSQSDTQYF
TRBJ2-3 NA TRBV20-1 few TGCAGTGCTAGTTCGGGTATCGGCACAGATACGCAGTATTTT CSASSGIGTDTQYF
TRBJ2-7 NA TRBV3-1 NA TGTGCCAGCAGCCAACTGCCGGGACTGCGATTATACGAGCAGTACTTC CASSQLPGLRLYEQYF
TRBJ2-5 NA TRBV6-5 few TGTGCCAGCAGTTACTCGAAGGGCTGGGGTGAGAGGTCGGCATTGGAGACCCAGTACTTC CASSYSKGWGERSALETQYF
TRBJ2-7 NA TRBV4-3 many TGCGCCAGCAGCCAAGTTGTCAGCTCCTACGAGCAGTACTTC CASSQVVSSYEQYF
TRBJ2-5 NA TRBV29-1 many TGCAGCGTTGGGGAAGAGACCCAGTACTTC CSVGEETQYF
TRBJ2-7 NA TRBV11-2 few TGTGCCAGCAGCGCCCGGGACGGGCCCTACGAGCAGTACTTC CASSARDGPYEQYF
TRBJ1-2 NA TRBV6-4 NA TGTGCCAGCAGTCCCTCTACGGGGGAGGGCTACACCTTC CASSPSTGEGYTF
TRBJ1-1 NA TRBV5-6 NA TGTGCCAGCAGCTTGCCAGGATGGACTGAAGCTTTCTTT CASSLPGWTEAFF
TRBJ2-7 NA TRBV4-2 NA TGTGCCAGCAGCCACGGGGGGCCGGGCGAGCAGTACTTC CASSHGGPGEQYF
TRBJ2-7 TRBD2 TRBV4-2 many TGTGCCAGCAGCCAAGCCCTCTCCGGGGGGGCCTACGAGCAGTACTTC CASSQALSGGAYEQYF
TRBJ2-1 TRBD1 TRBV5-1 NA TGCGCCAGCGGTTTTGAGGACAGGGGGCTCGATGAGCAGTTCTTC CASGFEDRGLDEQFF
TRBJ2-6 NA TRBV20-1 NA TGCAGTGCCGCCCGTGGGCCAGGGGCCAACGTCCTGACTTTC CSAARGPGANVLTF
TRBJ2-5 NA TRBV7-9 few TGTGCCAGTGAACTCTCGGGACGCTTGGGAGAGACCCAGTACTTC CASELSGRLGETQYF
TRBJ1-5 TRBD1 TRBV2 NA TGTGCCAGCGGACAGGACAATCAGCCCCAGCATTTT CASGQDNQPQHF
TRBJ1-6 TRBD1 TRBV7-6 NA TGTGCCAGCAGCTTAGCTCCGGGACAGGGGAATCCCCTCCACTTT CASSLAPGQGNPLHF
TRBJ2-3 TRBD2 TRBV12-3/TRBV12-4 few TGTGCCAGCAGTCCCGGGACTAGCGGATCAGATACGCAGTATTTT CASSPGTSGSDTQYF
TRBJ1-2 TRBD1 TRBV7-3 NA TGTGCCAGCAGCTTCGGGACAGGGGATCCTGGCTACACCTTC CASSFGTGDPGYTF
TRBJ2-2 TRBD1 TRBV4-1 few TGCGCCAGCAGCCGAGATGGGACAGGGTTGACCGGGGAGCTGTTTTTT CASSRDGTGLTGELFF
TRBJ2-1 NA TRBV7-2 NA TGTGCCAGCAGCTTAGCGCCAGGTGCTGGTGAGCAGTTCTTC CASSLAPGAGEQFF
TRBJ1-1 NA TRBV7-3 few TGTGCCAGCAGCTTATACCCCATGGGTGCCACTGAAGCTTTCTTT CASSLYPMGATEAFF
TRBJ2-2 NA TRBV29-1 few TGCAGCGTTACAGAGACCGGGGAGCTGTTTTTT CSVTETGELFF
TRBJ2-4 NA TRBV5-1 many TGCGCCAGCAGCCCGACGACAGCATCCAAAAACATTCAGTACTTC CASSPTTASKNIQYF
TRBJ1-1 NA TRBV4-3 NA TGCGCCAGCAGCCAAGATGGAACCTCTTATGGGGCTTTCTTT CASSQDGTSYGAFF
TRBJ2-6 TRBD2 TRBV6-2/TRBV6-3 NA TGTGCCAGCAGTTACTCGACTAGCCGTCCCTCTGGGGCCAACGTCCTGACTTTC CASSYSTSRPSGANVLTF
TRBJ1-1 NA TRBV2 NA TGTGCCAGCAGCCCTCGACCCTGGTGGAACACTGAAGCTTTCTTT CASSPRPWWNTEAFF
TRBJ2-1 TRBD1 TRBV24-1 few TGTGCCACCAGCTACTCCCTGGGTCTGGGACAGGGATCCAATGAGCAGTTCTTC CATSYSLGLGQGSNEQFF
TRBJ1-4 TRBD1 TRBV7-9 few TGTGCCAGCAGCCCGAACCGGGACAGCATCCCAAGGGGTGAAAAACTGTTTTTT CASSPNRDSIPRGEKLFF
TRBJ2-3 TRBD1 TRBV10-3 NA TGTGCCATCAGTGCGGGACAGGCGGTGACAGATACGCAGTATTTT CAISAGQAVTDTQYF
TRBJ2-4 TRBD2 TRBV5-1 few TGCGCCAGCAGCCCGGCGGGGCGGGGGGCCCCTACATTTCAGTACTTC CASSPAGRGAPTFQYF
TRBJ1-1 TRBD1 TRBV4-1 NA TGCGCCAGCAGCCAGTACGCCACAGGGGAGAGGACTGAAGCTTTCTTT CASSQYATGERTEAFF
TRBJ1-1 NA TRBV20-1 NA TGCAGTGCTAGTCGGGGCCCGAACACTGAAGCTTTCTTT CSASRGPNTEAFF
TRBJ2-4 NA TRBV12-3/TRBV12-4 NA TGTGCCAGCGGTCAGAGGAACAGCGAGGCCAAAAACATTCAGTACTTC CASGQRNSEAKNIQYF
TRBJ2-7 TRBD2 TRBV7-2 NA TGTGCCAGCAGCTTACAAGGTAGCGGGGGGGCCGGCACCTACGAGCAGTACTTC CASSLQGSGGAGTYEQYF
TRBJ2-5 TRBD1 TRBV6-5 few TGTGCCAGCAGTGGGGGACAGTTGGAGACCCAGTACTTC CASSGGQLETQYF
TRBJ2-7 TRBD1 TRBV18 NA TGTGCCAGCTCACCATCTACAGGGGGTTCCTACGAGCAGTACTTC CASSPSTGGSYEQYF
TRBJ2-3 TRBD2 TRBV6-6 NA TGTGCCAGCAGTTCGTTAGGACTAGGGTCCACAGATACGCAGTATTTT CASSSLGLGSTDTQYF
TRBJ2-5 TRBD2 TRBV2 few TGTGCCAGCAGCCTCAGCGGACTAGCGGGGCTGGGGACCCAGTACTTC CASSLSGLAGLGTQYF
TRBJ2-5 NA TRBV20-1 NA TGCAGTGCTAGAGATCCGAACCGTGTCGGAGAGACCCAGTACTTC CSARDPNRVGETQYF
TRBJ1-6 TRBD1 TRBV5-1 NA TGCGCCAGCAGCCACGGGACAGGGAGCTCCTATAATTCACCCCTCCACTTT CASSHGTGSSYNSPLHF
TRBJ2-5 TRBD2 TRBV24-1 medium-sized TGTGCCACCAGTGATCGTGCGGGGGGCCCGAAAGAGACCCAGTACTTC CATSDRAGGPKETQYF
TRBJ1-1 NA TRBV5-1 few TGCGCCAGCAGCCGTTCAGGGGCGGGAATGAACACTGAAGCTTTCTTT CASSRSGAGMNTEAFF
TRBJ2-7 TRBD1 TRBV7-8 few TGTGCCAGCAGCTTAGCCGGGACAGCCTTGGTCGAGCAGTACTTC CASSLAGTALVEQYF
TRBJ2-7 TRBD1 TRBV7-9 few TGTGCCAGCAGCTTAGGGACCGGACAGGCGCCATACGAGCAGTACTTC CASSLGTGQAPYEQYF
TRBJ1-5 TRBD1 TRBV5-1 many TGCGCCAGCAGCCTCGGGACAGGGGCAAATCAGCCCCAGCATTTT CASSLGTGANQPQHF
TRBJ2-1 NA TRBV29-1 NA TGCAGCGTTGAAGAAGTGGGGGGGCCTTACAATGAGCAGTTCTTC CSVEEVGGPYNEQFF
TRBJ2-7 NA TRBV7-9 NA TGTGCCAGCAGCCAGAAATATAGGGGGAACGAGCAGTACTTC CASSQKYRGNEQYF
TRBJ2-3 NA TRBV4-1 NA TGCGCCAGCAGCCAAGAATGGGGGCGCTTAGATACGCAGTATTTT CASSQEWGRLDTQYF
TRBJ2-3 NA TRBV10-3 NA TGTGCCATCAGTGAGGTCGGATGGGATACGCAGTATTTT CAISEVGWDTQYF
TRBJ2-2 NA TRBV6-5 many TGTGCCAGCAGTTACTCGAGGTTGGCGAACACCGGGGAGCTGTTTTTT CASSYSRLANTGELFF
TRBJ2-4 NA TRBV2 few TGTGCCAGCAGTGAAGCGGAGTTAGCCAAAAACATTCAGTACTTC CASSEAELAKNIQYF